This paragraph reports one TCR beta chain. The data were obtained in a study of Graves' ophthalmopathy and Graves' hyperthyroidism. Amplified material comprised TCR beta CDR3 regions derived from RNA transcripts. First-round RT-PCR employed HTBI primers, with a second-round multiplex PCR after it. Using its own MiXCR run on the multiplex PCR reads, TCRdb lists one record per CDR3 protein. The sample shows about 740,000 distinct CDR3 sequences, roughly two fifths of them seen only once. Under 3 months in duration, the ophthalmopathy in affected donors had moderate-to-severe activity, CAS ≥3 and NOSPECS ≥4. The germline gives CDR1 LNHDA, CDR2 SQIVND (reference sequence). The ends were cut back, 3 bases at V and 0 bases at J, with 15 bases in the middle. This CDR3 has 17 residues.

This chain uses TRBV19 with TRBJ1-5; D not certain. The material sequenced was peripheral blood. This clonotype was sampled from an adult man with Graves' ophthalmopathy. The CDR3 nucleotides read TGTGCCAGTAGTATGAGGTCGGGAGTGATTAGCAATCAGCCCCAGCATTTT. Its protein is CASSMRSGVISNQPQHF.